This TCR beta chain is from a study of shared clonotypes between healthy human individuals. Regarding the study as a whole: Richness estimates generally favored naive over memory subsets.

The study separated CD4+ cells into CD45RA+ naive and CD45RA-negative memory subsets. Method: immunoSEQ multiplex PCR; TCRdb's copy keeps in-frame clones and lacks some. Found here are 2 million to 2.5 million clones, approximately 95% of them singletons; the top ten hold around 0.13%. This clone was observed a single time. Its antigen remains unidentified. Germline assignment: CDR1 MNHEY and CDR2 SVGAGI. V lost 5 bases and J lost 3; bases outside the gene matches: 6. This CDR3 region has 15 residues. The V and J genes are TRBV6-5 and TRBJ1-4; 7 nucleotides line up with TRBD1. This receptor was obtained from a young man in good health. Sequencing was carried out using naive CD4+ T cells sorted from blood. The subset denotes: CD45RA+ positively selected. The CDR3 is CASSRGGSANEKLFF. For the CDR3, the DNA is TGTGCCAGCAGTCGAGGGGGCTCGGCTAATGAAAAACTGTTTTTT.